The source of this TCR beta chain is a study of blood T cell repertoires in COVID-19. Study summary: The United States, Italy and Spain provided the acute and convalescent COVID-19 samples. PBMCs, B-cell-depleted T cells, or T cells provided the cDNA or gDNA that made up the material.

Trimming took off 3 bases at V and 4 bases at J, with 12 bases between the two ends. The CDR3 extends over 14 amino acids. Germline CDR1 and CDR2: MNHEY and SVGEGT. The table came from immunoSEQ multiplex PCR; TCRdb's copy has only in-frame clones and leaves some out. Of 350,000 or so clones listed, around 87% were seen once; the top ten hold about 6.5%. This clone was counted once. The gene calls are TRBV6-2 or TRBV6-3 and TRBJ2-5, with TRBD2 as a possible D gene (6 bases). This TCR was sampled from a man aged 18 to 30 with active or convalescent COVID-19. Specimen: peripheral blood. The CDR3 protein is CASSYSEGSETQYF. In DNA form, the CDR3 reads TGTGCCAGCAGTTATTCGGAGGGTTCAGAGACCCAGTACTTC.